This T cell receptor (beta chain) was sequenced for a study of shared clonotypes between healthy human individuals. In its sample, this clone was seen once. Its matching antigen is unknown. The V end was cut by 0 bases, the J end by 4 bases, with 12 bases between. Germline CDR1 reads MNHNS; CDR2 reads SASEGT. CDR3 size: 15 residues. Only in-frame clones appear in the TCRdb table, and some are missing; sequencing was by immunoSEQ multiplex PCR. The sample includes some 1,600,000 clones, around 98% seen only once; the top ten take roughly 0.45%. The study's findings and limits: Sequencing depth was a factor that was expected to affect clonotype sharing among donors. Compared with memory subsets, naive subsets generally had larger estimated richness.

Naive CD4+ cells were CD45RA-selected; the remaining cells were memory. Sequenced material: naive CD4+ T cells sorted from blood. The subset denotes: CD45RA+ positively selected. This chain connects TRBV6-1 to TRBJ1-2; a weak D match, TRBD1 (5 bases). The TCR was taken from a man younger than 40 in good health. CDR3 amino acids: CASSEALRGVYGYTF. CDR3 DNA: TGTGCCAGCAGTGAAGCGCTTCGGGGGGTCTATGGCTACACCTTC.